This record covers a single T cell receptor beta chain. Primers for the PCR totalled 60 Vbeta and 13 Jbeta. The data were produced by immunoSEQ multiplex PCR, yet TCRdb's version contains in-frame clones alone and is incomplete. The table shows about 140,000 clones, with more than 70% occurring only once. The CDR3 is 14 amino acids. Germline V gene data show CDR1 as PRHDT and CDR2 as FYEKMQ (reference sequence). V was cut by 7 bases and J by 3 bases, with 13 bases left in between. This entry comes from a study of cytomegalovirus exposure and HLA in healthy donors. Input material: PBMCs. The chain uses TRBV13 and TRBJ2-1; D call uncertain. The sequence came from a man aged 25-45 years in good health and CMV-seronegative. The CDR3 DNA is TGTGCCAGCATCTCGAGACAAAGCTACAATGAGCAGTTCTTC. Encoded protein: CASISRQSYNEQFF.